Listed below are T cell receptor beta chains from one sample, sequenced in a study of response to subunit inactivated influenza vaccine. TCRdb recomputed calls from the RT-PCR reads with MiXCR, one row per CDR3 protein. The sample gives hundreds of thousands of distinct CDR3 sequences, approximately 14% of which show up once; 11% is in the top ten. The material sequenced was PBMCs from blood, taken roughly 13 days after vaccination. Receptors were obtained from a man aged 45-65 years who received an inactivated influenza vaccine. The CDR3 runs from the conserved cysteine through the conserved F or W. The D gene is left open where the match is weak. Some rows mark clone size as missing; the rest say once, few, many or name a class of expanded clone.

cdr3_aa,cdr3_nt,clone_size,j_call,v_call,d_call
CAIRRDGANYGYTF,TGTGCCATCAGGCGGGACGGAGCTAACTATGGCTACACCTTC,-,TRBJ1-2,TRBV10-3,-
CSARPRGSYNEQFF,TGCAGTGCTAGACCACGGGGGTCCTACAATGAGCAGTTCTTC,-,TRBJ2-1,TRBV20-1,-
CASNLMAEGTDTQYF,TGTGCCAGCAACCTAATGGCCGAGGGAACAGATACGCAGTATTTT,few,TRBJ2-3,TRBV7-9,-
CASSSSGGFLYF,TGCGCCAGCAGTTCTAGCGGGGGGTTCCTTTATTTT,-,TRBJ2-3,TRBV10-1,TRBD2
CASSVGRGPYNEQFF,TGTGCCAGCAGCGTAGGCAGGGGGCCCTACAATGAGCAGTTCTTC,few,TRBJ2-1,TRBV9,TRBD1
CASSRNAGGTYEQYF,TGTGCCAGCAGTCGGAATGCGGGAGGGACCTACGAGCAGTACTTC,-,TRBJ2-7,TRBV27,TRBD2
CASSEQTSSNQPQHF,TGTGCCAGCAGTGAGCAGACTTCTTCCAATCAGCCCCAGCATTTT,-,TRBJ1-5,TRBV2,-
CASSLSLQGNEQFF,TGTGCCAGCAGTTTAAGCCTCCAGGGAAATGAGCAGTTCTTC,few,TRBJ2-1,TRBV12-3/TRBV12-4,-
CATSRGGDHYNEQFF,TGTGCCACCAGCAGGGGGGGGGACCACTACAATGAGCAGTTCTTC,-,TRBJ2-1,TRBV15,TRBD2
CASSWDKTSTDTQYF,TGTGCCAGCAGTTGGGACAAAACTAGCACAGATACGCAGTATTTT,-,TRBJ2-3,TRBV6-2/TRBV6-3,-
CASSSGATGQETQYF,TGCGCCAGCAGCTCGGGGGCAACGGGACAAGAGACCCAGTACTTC,-,TRBJ2-5,TRBV5-1,-
CASSGRDRGYYEQYF,TGTGCCAGCAGTGGCCGGGACAGGGGGTACTACGAGCAGTACTTC,-,TRBJ2-7,TRBV6-1,TRBD1
CASSQGSRTSNGEQFF,TGTGCCAGCAGCCAAGGGTCTCGGACTAGCAACGGTGAGCAGTTCTTC,-,TRBJ2-1,TRBV3-1,TRBD2
CASTTAELLGEQFF,TGTGCCAGTACAACAGCGGAATTGCTCGGTGAGCAGTTCTTC,-,TRBJ2-1,TRBV19,-
CASSPVLAETQYF,TGCGCCAGCAGCCCGGTTCTCGCGGAGACCCAGTACTTC,-,TRBJ2-5,TRBV5-1,-
CASSRLAGAKETQYF,TGCGCCAGCAGCCGACTAGCGGGAGCGAAAGAGACCCAGTACTTC,-,TRBJ2-5,TRBV4-3,TRBD2
CASSFGGHNEKLFF,TGTGCCAGCAGCTTCGGCGGGCATAATGAAAAACTGTTTTTT,-,TRBJ1-4,TRBV5-4,-
CASSLSPLAYEQYF,TGTGCCAGCAGTCTCTCCCCTTTAGCTTACGAGCAGTACTTC,few,TRBJ2-7,TRBV27,-
CASSPTASLLREQYF,TGTGCCAGCAGCCCGACCGCCTCCCTTCTGAGGGAGCAGTACTTC,-,TRBJ2-7,TRBV7-2,-
CASSPGLYDTDTQYF,TGTGCCAGCAGCCCAGGACTCTACGACACAGATACGCAGTATTTT,-,TRBJ2-3,TRBV5-5,-
CATSTRDRLSGANVLTF,TGTGCCACCAGCACAAGGGACAGACTTTCTGGGGCCAACGTCCTGACTTTC,-,TRBJ2-6,TRBV15,TRBD1
CASSWGPGLAGDRSGELFF,TGTGCCAGCAGCTGGGGACCGGGACTAGCGGGGGATCGGTCCGGGGAGCTGTTTTTT,few,TRBJ2-2,TRBV5-6,TRBD2